One and the same sample provided the 28 T cell receptor beta chains below, sequenced in a study of blood T cell repertoires in COVID-19 (dated by TCRdb to 2018 to 2020). Preparation of the library involved the immunoSEQ multiplex PCR assay. TCRdb holds this immuneACCESS table with in-frame rearrangements only. Some clones are missing; in checked studies, unresolved V genes explain under half, and the rest has no known cause. The table for this sample lists roughly 300,000 clones; roughly 87% of them were counted only once. About an eighth of the sample lies in the top ten. The sequenced sample consisted of peripheral blood. The receptors stem from a human donor in a cohort sampled during active COVID-19.

V and J are TRBV19 and TRBJ1-6; the D is unclear. Trimming shortened V by 6 bases and J by 0 bases, and 6 bases separated the two germline ends. CDR1 is LNHDA, CDR2 SQIVND, per germline (reference sequence). This CDR3 region has 14 residues. CDR3 protein: CASRTSSYNSPLHF. The CDR3 DNA is TGTGCCAGTAGGACAAGCTCCTATAATTCACCCCTCCACTTT.

This clone turned up a few times. This chain uses TRBV7-9 with TRBJ2-7; D call uncertain. Germline CDR1 is SEHNR and CDR2 is FQNEAQ (reference sequence). V lost 3 bases, J lost 2 bases, and 11 bases lay in between. The CDR3 is 14 amino acids. The CDR3 spells CASSFSSSPYEQYF. As DNA, the CDR3 is TGTGCCAGCAGCTTCTCGAGTTCTCCCTACGAGCAGTACTTC.

V is TRBV27 and J is TRBJ1-5; the D gene is possibly TRBD1 (5 bases). The CDR3 is made up of 15 amino acids. V dropped 3 bases and J dropped 4 bases, with 13 bases sitting between them. The V gene's germline CDR1 is MNHEY and CDR2 SMNVEV (reference sequence). The CDR3 is CASSFGTGLNQPQHF. CDR3 DNA sequence: TGTGCCAGCAGTTTCGGAACAGGCTTGAATCAGCCCCAGCATTTT.

The chain uses TRBV5-1 and TRBJ2-5; 10 bases line up with TRBD2. Looked up from germline, CDR1 is SGHRS and CDR2 is YFSETQ. The CDR3 length is 16 residues. Germline trimming cut 0 bases from V and 5 bases from J; bases unmatched to any gene: 7. CDR3 DNA sequence: TGCGCCAGCAGCTTGGGGGTACTAGCGGGACGGGAGACCCAGTACTTC. Translating gives CASSLGVLAGRETQYF.

The chain's CDR3 is CASSWTSSGELFF. In DNA form, the CDR3 reads TGTGCCAGCAGCTGGACTAGTTCCGGGGAGCTGTTTTTT. The chain has TRBV3-1 (or the pseudogene TRBV3-2) and TRBJ2-2, with 7 bases fitting TRBD2. With V trimmed by 5 bases and J by 6 bases, 3 bases remained unmatched. The germline V gene has CDR1 LGHDT and CDR2 YNNKEL (reference sequence). The CDR3 is made up of 13 amino acids.

The chain carries TRBV10-2 and TRBJ1-5, with D possibly being TRBD1 (6 bases). Trimming removed 4 bases from V and 2 bases from J, with 9 bases in between. CDR3 length: 14 residues. The germline V gene encodes CDR1 WSHSY and CDR2 SAAADI. CDR3 sequence (DNA): TGCGCCAGCAGTGCCTGGACAGGCAATCAGCCCCAGCATTTT. Protein: CASSAWTGNQPQHF.

The chain uses TRBV14 and TRBJ1-2; D is ambiguous. The CDR3 is made up of 11 amino acids. CDR1 and CDR2 (germline): SGHDN, FVKESK. V lost 8 bases and J lost 8, with 12 bases in between. CDR3 residues: CASGWGVGYTF. CDR3 sequence (DNA): TGTGCCAGCGGCTGGGGAGTCGGCTACACCTTC.

The chain carries TRBV2 and TRBJ2-3; no clear D gene. Germline V gives CDR1 SNHLY, CDR2 FYNNEI. The length of the CDR3 is 12 residues. The ends were cut back, 6 bases at V and 1 base at J, with 5 bases in the middle. In DNA, the CDR3 is TGTGCCAGCAGGGCGGGCACAGATACGCAGTATTTT. Amino acid sequence: CASRAGTDTQYF.

This chain connects TRBV18 to TRBJ2-4; 14 positions match TRBD2. The CDR3 is 15 amino acids. Germline V CDR1 and CDR2: KGHSH, LQKENI. J lost 9 bases, V lost 6 bases, and 7 bases had no gene match. As DNA, the CDR3 is TGTGCCAGCTCCCCTGGGACTAGCGGGAGTAGCATTCAGTACTTC. Translated, it gives CASSPGTSGSSIQYF.

V usage is TRBV2 and J usage is TRBJ2-5; D gene uncertain. Trimming cost V 4 bases and J 5 bases, with 8 bases left between them. The germline gives CDR1 SNHLY, CDR2 FYNNEI. This CDR3 comprises 12 residues. The CDR3 DNA is TGTGCCAGCAGTGTTCGGCGGGAGACCCAGTACTTC. It specifies CASSVRRETQYF.

This chain links TRBV6-6 with TRBJ2-4, with TRBD2 as a possible D gene (6 bases). Germline V gene data show CDR1 as MNHNY and CDR2 as SVGAGI (reference sequence). Trimming cost V 2 bases and J 7 bases, with 12 bases left between them. CDR3 size: 14 residues. The CDR3 loop reads CASSYAEGLNIQYF. CDR3 nucleotides: TGTGCCAGCAGTTACGCGGAGGGTCTTAACATTCAGTACTTC.

The rearrangement uses TRBV12-3 or TRBV12-4 and TRBJ1-4, with D possibly matching TRBD1 (6 bases). This CDR3 contains 13 residues. Trimming removed 8 bases at V and 8 bases at J, with 15 bases between. In DNA, the CDR3 is TGTGCCAGCCGGCCCTACAGGGACGAAAAACTGTTTTTT. This encodes CASRPYRDEKLFF.

This sequence joins TRBV18 and TRBJ1-1; no clear D. This CDR3 is built from 14 residues. The germline V gene encodes CDR1 KGHSH and CDR2 LQKENI. V was shortened by 6 bases and J by 0 bases, with 11 bases between the two germline ends. In DNA form, the CDR3 reads TGTGCCAGCTCCGTCGCGGTGATGAACACTGAAGCTTTCTTT. Its translation: CASSVAVMNTEAFF.

The chain joins TRBV3-1 (or the pseudogene TRBV3-2) to TRBJ2-3; TRBD2 aligns across 7 bases. The CDR3 is made up of 12 amino acids. V was pared by 0 bases and J by 14 bases, with 5 bases of the junction left unmatched. Looked up from germline, CDR1 is LGHDT and CDR2 is YNNKEL (reference sequence). The CDR3 nucleotides are TGTGCCAGCAGCCAAGATACGGGGGGTCGGTATTTT. Its translation: CASSQDTGGRYF.

The gene calls are TRBV6-6 and TRBJ2-1, with a possible D match to TRBD2 (6 bases). The CDR3 totals 12 residues. V lost 7 bases and J 6 bases, leaving 10 bases between the germline ends. From germline, CDR1 is MNHNY and CDR2 SVGAGI (reference sequence). The CDR3 sequence: CASTQAGNEQFF. The CDR3 DNA is TGTGCCAGCACCCAAGCGGGCAATGAGCAGTTCTTC.

The V call is TRBV7-3, the J call TRBJ2-7, with 7 positions matching TRBD2. The trim removed 1 base at V and 6 bases at J, leaving 9 bases unmatched. CDR3 length: 15 amino acids. The V gene's germline CDR1 is SGHTA and CDR2 FQGTGA. CDR3 bases: TGTGCCAGCAGCTTAAGGGGCGGGAGTTCCGCCGAGCAGTACTTC. Protein: CASSLRGGSSAEQYF.

The chain employs TRBV3-1 (or the pseudogene TRBV3-2) and TRBJ2-3; 8 nucleotides align to TRBD2. The CDR3 contains 20 residues. Trimming at V came to 0 bases and at J to 0 bases, leaving 14 bases not matched to a gene. Germline V gives CDR1 LGHDT, CDR2 YNNKEL (reference sequence). The DNA for the CDR3 is TGTGCCAGCAGCCAAGAAGTGTCGGGGAGCGGGAGAGAGAGCACAGATACGCAGTATTTT. As protein: CASSQEVSGSGRESTDTQYF.

The rearrangement links TRBV5-4 to TRBJ2-1; perhaps TRBD1 as D (5 bases). V was trimmed by 0 bases and J by 5 bases, leaving 12 bases between them. The germline gives CDR1 SGHNT, CDR2 YYREEE (reference sequence). The CDR3 has 15 residues. The DNA for the CDR3 is TGTGCCAGCAGCTTGGCAGGGCGGTGGAACAATGAGCAGTTCTTC. Protein: CASSLAGRWNNEQFF.

The genes are TRBV28 and TRBJ2-1; a weak D match, TRBD2 (5 bases). With 5 bases removed from V and 4 bases from J, the gap between germline ends came to 18 bases. From germline, CDR1 is MDHEN and CDR2 SYDVKM. The CDR3 consists of 16 residues. Written as DNA, the CDR3 is TGTGCCAGCAGTACCCAACCGGGCCTAGCTTACAATGAGCAGTTCTTC. Its translation is CASSTQPGLAYNEQFF.

The count of this clone is one. The V call is TRBV2, the J call TRBJ2-7, with TRBD2 identical over 7 bases. Losses at the gene ends were 8 bases for V and 1 base for J; bases not matched to a gene: 11. This CDR3 is built from 15 residues. Germline values: CDR1 SNHLY, CDR2 FYNNEI. In DNA form, the CDR3 reads TGTGCCAGCGGGGGGAGTAGCGGGTCTTCCTACGAGCAGTACTTC. It is translated as CASGGSSGSSYEQYF.

The chain carries TRBV5-1 and TRBJ2-1; 9 bases are a match to TRBD1. Germline V gene data show CDR1 as SGHRS and CDR2 as YFSETQ. The CDR3 consists of 15 residues. The V and J ends lost 2 bases and 8 bases, in that order; junction bases with no gene match: 8. Here the CDR3 DNA reads TGCGCCAGCAGCTTTGGGACAGGGAGGGACGATGAGCAGTTCTTC. Amino acids: CASSFGTGRDDEQFF.

This clone was picked up a small number of times. This rearrangement joins TRBV10-2 to TRBJ2-7; D might be TRBD2 (5 bases). Germline CDR1 reads WSHSY; CDR2 reads SAAADI. The CDR3 extends over 15 amino acids. V was pared by 2 bases and J by 0 bases, with 11 bases between. Here the CDR3 DNA reads TGCGCCAGCAGTGAGAAAGCGGATAGCTCCTACGAGCAGTACTTC. It yields the protein CASSEKADSSYEQYF.

The genes are TRBV14 and TRBJ2-3, with unresolved D. The V end lost 0 bases, the J end lost 8 bases, and 6 bases lay between the germline ends. The CDR3 loop spans 12 amino acids. Germline V gene data show CDR1 as SGHDN and CDR2 as FVKESK. The chain's CDR3 is CASSQERITQYF. The DNA of the CDR3 is TGTGCCAGCAGCCAAGAGCGGATTACGCAGTATTTT.

The chain links TRBV6-2 or TRBV6-3 to TRBJ2-3; D possibly corresponds to TRBD2 (6 bases). This CDR3 is 14 amino acids long. V shed 6 bases and J shed 2 bases, with 12 bases lying between them. The germline CDR1 and CDR2 sequences are MNHEY and SVGEGT. The CDR3 loop reads CASSQGLHTDTQYF. The CDR3 nucleotides are TGTGCCAGCAGCCAGGGACTTCACACAGATACGCAGTATTTT.

The chain recombines TRBV6-2 or TRBV6-3 with TRBJ1-2; 8 bases agree with TRBD1. Germline values: CDR1 MNHEY, CDR2 SVGEGT. Trimming removed 4 bases from V and 2 bases from J; junction bases left unmatched: 12. The CDR3 contains 17 residues. CDR3 protein: CASSSRTGRGENYGYTF. The CDR3 nucleotides are TGTGCCAGCAGTTCTCGGACAGGGCGAGGGGAGAACTATGGCTACACCTTC.

The J gene is TRBJ1-2, the V gene TRBV30, with TRBD1 matching over 8 bases. The length of the CDR3 is 13 residues. V lost 0 bases and J lost 7; bases outside the gene matches: 4. Germline CDR1 reads GTSNPN; CDR2 reads SVGIG (reference sequence). The CDR3, as DNA: TGTGCCTGGAGTGTGACAGGGGCGGGTGGCTACACCTTC. Amino acids: CAWSVTGAGGYTF.

This clone was seen only once. CDR3 sequence (DNA): TGTGCCAGTAAAGGGCAGGGTGCTAACAATGAGCAGTTCTTC. Translation: CASKGQGANNEQFF. The chain couples TRBV19 to TRBJ2-1; D possibly corresponds to TRBD1 (5 bases). The CDR3 is 14 residues long. V lost 7 bases, J lost 5 bases, and 15 bases lay in between. Germline V gives CDR1 LNHDA, CDR2 SQIVND (reference sequence).

The chain couples TRBV10-3 to TRBJ1-3; D remains ambiguous. Germline V gene data show CDR1 as ENHRY and CDR2 as SYGVKD. Trimming took 1 base from V and 1 from J, leaving 5 bases between them. This CDR3 has 14 residues. The CDR3 loop reads CAISEFSSGNTIYF. The CDR3 nucleotides are TGTGCCATCAGTGAGTTTTCTTCTGGAAACACCATATATTTT.